Below, 12 T cell receptor beta chains from the same sample are listed, as sequenced in a study of blood T cell repertoires in COVID-19. TCRdb's copy holds only in-frame clones and misses some; the assay was immunoSEQ multiplex PCR. The table includes about 240,000 clones, just under 85% detected once. Source material: peripheral blood. Receptors originate from a woman aged 80 or older with acute or convalescent COVID-19.

In this sample, this clone turned up once. Other DNA sequences within the sample encode an identical CDR3. The chain couples TRBV5-1 to TRBJ1-1; 9 bases map to TRBD1. Per the germline V gene, CDR1 is SGHRS and CDR2 is YFSETQ. The CDR3 length is 15 residues. Losses at the gene ends were 4 bases for V and 2 bases for J; bases not matched to a gene: 6. The CDR3 reads CASSRTGQGNTEAFF. The CDR3 nucleotides read TGCGCCAGCAGCCGCACGGGACAGGGCAACACTGAAGCTTTCTTT.

The chain uses TRBV28 and TRBJ2-5; D may be TRBD1 (5 bases). Per the germline V gene, CDR1 is MDHEN and CDR2 is SYDVKM. The V gene lost 4 bases and the J gene lost 5 bases, with 17 bases spanning the gap. The CDR3 is made up of 15 amino acids. CDR3 nucleotide sequence: TGTGCCAGCAGTTCCGGACAACCGGATGGGGAGACCCAGTACTTC. Its protein is CASSSGQPDGETQYF.

CDR3 bases: TGTGCCAGCAGCCCCAGACAGTCACCCCTCCACTTT. This encodes CASSPRQSPLHF. The chain employs TRBV12-3 or TRBV12-4 and TRBJ1-6; tentatively, D is TRBD1 (5 bases). The ends were cut back, 6 bases at V and 10 bases at J, with 10 bases in the middle. The CDR3 covers 12 residues.

The sample holds one count of this clone. This chain connects TRBV5-6 to TRBJ2-1; tentative D call: TRBD2 (5 bases). Germline-derived CDR1 and CDR2 are SGHDT and YYEEEE. The CDR3 has 15 residues. Trimming cost V 0 bases and J 2 bases, with 9 bases left between them. CDR3 residues: CASSLASRPYNEQFF. CDR3 bases: TGTGCCAGCAGCTTGGCTAGCAGGCCCTACAATGAGCAGTTCTTC.

The chain links TRBV4-2 to TRBJ2-4; D may be TRBD2 (6 bases). The CDR3 covers 16 residues. The ends were cut back, 2 bases at V and 5 bases at J, with 16 bases in the middle. Per the germline V gene, CDR1 is LGHNA and CDR2 is YNFKEQ. In DNA form, the CDR3 reads TGTGCCAGCAGCCAATCAAAAACCCCGGGGGAAAACATTCAGTACTTC. Residues: CASSQSKTPGENIQYF.

The rearrangement links TRBV27 to TRBJ2-6; 9 bases are a match to TRBD1. The V and J ends lost 4 bases and 1 base, in that order; junction bases with no gene match: 8. Germline V lookup: CDR1 MNHEY, CDR2 SMNVEV (reference sequence). The CDR3 extends over 18 amino acids. The CDR3 DNA is TGTGCCAGCAGTTCTCCGGGACAGGGCTTATCTGGGGCCAACGTCCTGACTTTC. Its translation: CASSSPGQGLSGANVLTF.

The V call is TRBV28, the J call TRBJ1-5, with TRBD1 identical over 7 bases. The V gene's germline CDR1 is MDHEN and CDR2 SYDVKM. V was clipped by 4 bases and J by 1 base; unmatched bases: 7. The CDR3 extends over 16 amino acids. The CDR3 sequence: CASSSRQGMSNQPQHF. The CDR3 nucleotides are TGTGCCAGCAGTTCTCGACAGGGTATGAGCAATCAGCCCCAGCATTTT. The full variable domain, its missing parts supplied by reference TRBV28 and TRBJ1-5, is DVKVTQSSRYLVKRTGEKVFLECVQDMDHENMFWYRQDPGLGLRLIYFSYDVKMKEKGDIPEGYSVSREKKERFSLILESASTNQTSMYLCASSSRQGMSNQPQHFGDGTRLSIL.

The sample holds a few counts of this clone. This chain links TRBV5-1 with TRBJ2-5; 11 positions match TRBD2. J lost 2 bases, V lost 0 bases, and 0 bases had no gene match. CDR3 length equals 15 residues. Germline loops: CDR1 SGHRS, CDR2 YFSETQ. This CDR3 reads CASSLGLAGQETQYF. CDR3 DNA sequence: TGCGCCAGCAGCTTGGGACTAGCGGGGCAAGAGACCCAGTACTTC. Using reference TRBV5-1 and TRBJ2-5 for the parts outside the CDR3, the full variable domain is KAGVTQTPRYLIKTRGQQVTLSCSPISGHRSVSWYQQTPGQGLQFLFEYFSETQRNKGNFPGRFSGRQFSNSRSEMNVSTLELGDSALYLCASSLGLAGQETQYFGPGTRLLVL.

This sequence joins TRBV6-5 and TRBJ1-1, with 8 bases fitting TRBD1. J gave up 1 base and V 10 bases, and 11 bases lay outside the gene matches. This CDR3 comprises 15 residues. Germline loops: CDR1 MNHEY, CDR2 SVGAGI. Here the CDR3 reads CATIQGALGNTEAFF. The CDR3 DNA reads as TGTGCCACTATCCAGGGGGCTTTAGGGAACACTGAAGCTTTCTTT.

J is TRBJ2-5 and V is TRBV28; 10 nucleotides match TRBD2. Trimming took 11 bases from V and 6 from J; bases not matched to a gene: 18. Germline CDR1 reads MDHEN; CDR2 reads SYDVKM. CDR3 size: 16 residues. The CDR3 sequence is CAHNTHGAGGPQTQYF. CDR3 bases: TGTGCCCACAACACCCACGGAGCGGGGGGGCCGCAGACCCAGTACTTC.

J is TRBJ2-3 and V is TRBV9, with D hard to call. V was cut by 0 bases and J by 3 bases, with 5 bases left in between. CDR3 length: 13 residues. Germline values: CDR1 SGDLS, CDR2 YYNGEE. CDR3 coding DNA: TGTGCCAGCAGCGTAGGAGAGACAGATACGCAGTATTTT. This gives the protein CASSVGETDTQYF.

CDR3 amino acids: CASSLGLGLPQEQFF. The CDR3 DNA sequence: TGTGCCAGCAGCTTAGGGTTAGGACTCCCCCAGGAGCAGTTCTTC. The rearrangement links TRBV7-2 to TRBJ2-1, with TRBD2 as a possible D gene (5 bases). The CDR3 runs to 15 residues. Trimming cost V 1 base and J 10 bases, with 17 bases left between them. Germline V gene data show CDR1 as SGHTA and CDR2 as FQGNSA.